This T cell receptor beta chain was observed in a study of cytomegalovirus exposure and HLA in healthy donors. General study points: Cytomegalovirus association was listed for 164 TCR beta chains. An analysis that was carried out later associated approximately 17,000 TCR beta sequences with HLA alleles at 0.05 false discovery rate. A later analysis linked a missense DCLRE1C variant to TCR beta V- and J-gene trimming.

Vbeta (60) and Jbeta (13) primers were used in the PCR. Repertoires were generated with immunoSEQ multiplex PCR, while TCRdb's copy carries only in-frame clones and drops some. There are roughly 180,000 clones in the sample; about 80% occur only once, and around 15% lies in the top ten. Turning to this clone: Antigen specificity is unknown.

This clonotype was obtained from a man between 45 and 60 years old in good health and CMV-seropositive. Sequencing was carried out using PBMCs.

The CDR3 sequence: CASSLGLLRNRNTIYF. CDR3 sequence (DNA): TGTGCCAGCAGCTTAGGACTCCTTCGCAACAGAAACACCATATATTTT. The chain has TRBV11-3 and TRBJ1-3; D gene unclear. V was clipped by 1 base and J by 5 bases, with 15 bases between them. CDR1 is SGHNT, CDR2 YENEEA, per germline. The CDR3 contains 16 residues. The complete variable domain, with remaining parts taken from reference TRBV11-3 and TRBJ1-3, reads EAGVVQSPRYKIIEKKQPVAFWCNPISGHNTLYWYLQNLGQGPELLIRYENEEAVDDSQLPKDRFSAERLKGVDSTLKIQPAELGDSAVYLCASSLGLLRNRNTIYFGEGSWLTVV.